These 27 T cell receptor beta chains came from one sample sequenced in a study of OX40 agonist ivuxolimab in advanced cancers. Profiled with immunoSEQ multiplex PCR; TCRdb holds only in-frame clones, not every one. Of some 50,000 clones listed, more than 70% were seen once; the top ten hold about 0.64%. The source was CD4+ or CD8+ T cells sorted from blood, collected in a trial of the OX40 agonist ivuxolimab. These receptors originate from an adult with an advanced solid tumor such as melanoma, head and neck, liver or kidney cancer.

This clone has just one count. The gene calls are TRBV2 and TRBJ2-5; 9 nucleotides align to TRBD1. Germline-derived CDR1 and CDR2 are SNHLY and FYNNEI. The CDR3 is made up of 14 amino acids. V lost 5 bases, J lost 1 base, and 2 bases stayed unmatched. For the CDR3, the DNA is TGTGCCAGCAGTCCGGACAGGGGCCAAGAGACCCAGTACTTC. It yields the protein CASSPDRGQETQYF.

J is TRBJ2-6 and V is TRBV9; no reliable D call. The germline V and J ends were trimmed by 0 bases and 4 bases, with 11 bases remaining between them. Looked up from germline, CDR1 is SGDLS and CDR2 is YYNGEE. This CDR3 is built from 16 residues. The chain's CDR3 is CASSVATSLGANVLTF. The CDR3 region has the DNA TGTGCCAGCAGCGTAGCTACAAGCTTAGGGGCCAACGTCCTGACTTTC. Using reference TRBV9 and TRBJ2-6 for the parts outside the CDR3, the full variable domain is DSGVTQTPKHLITATGQRVTLRCSPRSGDLSVYWYQQSLDQGLQFLIQYYNGEERAKGNILERFSAQQFPDLHSELNLSSLELGDSALYFCASSVATSLGANVLTFGAGSRLTVL.

The chain employs TRBV7-6 and TRBJ2-5; weak D call: TRBD2 (7 bases). Trimming left V 1 base short and J 5 bases short, with 17 bases between. Germline V CDR1 and CDR2: SGHVS, FNYEAQ. CDR3 length: 16 amino acids. CDR3 sequence: CASSLGGASGLETQYF. CDR3 nucleotides: TGTGCCAGCAGCTTAGGGGGGGCTAGCGGTTTGGAGACCCAGTACTTC.

The chain uses TRBV28 and TRBJ1-1; D might be TRBD1 (6 bases). The V gene's germline CDR1 is MDHEN and CDR2 SYDVKM. The V end lost 3 bases, the J end lost 6 bases, and 11 bases lay between the germline ends. This CDR3 contains 13 residues. CDR3 in DNA: TGTGCCAGCAGTTTGTTGGGGGGCTCTGAAGCTTTCTTT. Translating gives CASSLLGGSEAFF.

The rearrangement uses TRBV14 and TRBJ2-1; tentative D call: TRBD2 (5 bases). The germline V and J ends were trimmed by 4 bases and 10 bases, with 8 bases remaining between them. Germline V gene sequence: CDR1 SGHDN, CDR2 FVKESK. The CDR3 runs 11 residues. In DNA form, the CDR3 reads TGTGCCAGCAGCCTTGGCGGGGAGCAGTTCTTC. The encoded protein is CASSLGGEQFF.

The J gene is TRBJ1-3, the V gene TRBV9; 8 nucleotides line up with TRBD1. The CDR3 runs to 15 residues. CDR1 and CDR2 (germline): SGDLS, YYNGEE. The V gene end was trimmed by 2 bases and the J gene end by 0 bases; junction bases not matched to a gene: 1. CDR3 sequence reads: CASSVGQGSGNTIYF. CDR3 nucleotide sequence: TGTGCCAGCAGCGTCGGACAGGGCTCTGGAAACACCATATATTTT.

V gene TRBV4-1 combines with J gene TRBJ2-7; TRBD1 aligns across 7 bases. The CDR3 has 16 amino acids. The trim removed 4 bases at V and 7 bases at J, leaving 16 bases unmatched. The germline V gene has CDR1 MGHRA and CDR2 YSYEKL. CDR3 sequence (DNA): TGCGCCAGCAGCCTAGTACCACAGGGGCCCCAGTGGGAGCAGTACTTC. Its protein product is CASSLVPQGPQWEQYF.

A few counts support this clone. This chain joins TRBV7-9 and TRBJ1-2; the D gene is possibly TRBD1 (6 bases). The CDR3 has 14 residues. V lost 1 base and J 7 bases, leaving 13 bases between the germline ends. Germline lookup yields CDR1 SEHNR and CDR2 FQNEAQ (reference sequence). The chain's CDR3 is CASSLVMGAGGYTF. The CDR3 DNA sequence: TGTGCCAGCAGCTTAGTTATGGGGGCAGGTGGCTACACCTTC.

Note on this clone: The junction differs from germline at one of its ends, possibly a read error. This chain links TRBV7-7 with TRBJ2-5; D gene uncertain. The CDR3 has 12 amino acids. Per the germline V gene, CDR1 is SSHAT and CDR2 is FNYEAQ (reference sequence). As DNA, the CDR3 is TGTGCTAGCAGCCACGTGGAGGAGACCCAGTACTTC. Its protein is CASSHVEETQYF.

The chain couples TRBV21-1 to TRBJ1-1. TRBV21-1 is classified as a pseudogene. This CDR3 contains 14 residues. CDR3 coding DNA: TGTGCCAGCAGCAAAGGCGCAGGGCGGGTTGAAGCTTTCTTT. Translating gives CASSKGAGRVEAFF.

V is TRBV15 and J is TRBJ2-5; the D gene is possibly TRBD1 (7 bases). Trimming removed 0 bases from V and 9 bases from J, with 17 bases in between. The germline CDR1 and CDR2 sequences are LNHNV and YYDKDF (reference sequence). CDR3 length equals 15 residues. The DNA for the CDR3 is TGTGCCACCAGCAGAGATCAGGGGGGCCGGAGGCCCCAGTACTTC. Translated: CATSRDQGGRRPQYF.

The CDR3 spells CAWRTVGSGNIQYF. CDR3 sequence (DNA): TGTGCCTGGAGAACTGTAGGGTCCGGAAACATTCAGTACTTC. V gene TRBV30 combines with J gene TRBJ2-4; no clear D. This CDR3 contains 14 residues. In germline, CDR1 is GTSNPN, CDR2 SVGIG (reference sequence). With 3 bases removed from V and 6 bases from J, the gap between germline ends came to 15 bases. The variable domain in full, completed from reference TRBV30 and TRBJ2-4, reads SQTIHQWPATLVQPVGSPLSLECTVEGTSNPNLYWYRQAAGRGLQLLFYSVGIGQISSEVPQNLSASRPQDRQFILSSKKLLLSDSGFYLCAWRTVGSGNIQYFGAGTRLSVL.

This chain's CDR3 is CASSLGGIRNGYTF. The CDR3 coding sequence is TGTGCCAGCAGCTTAGGTGGAATAAGGAATGGCTACACCTTC. The rearrangement joins TRBV7-2 to TRBJ1-2; D gene uncertain. The CDR3 spans 14 residues. Per germline, CDR1 SGHTA and CDR2 FQGNSA. Trimming removed 1 base from V and 6 bases from J, with 12 bases in between.

V usage is TRBV10-3 and J usage is TRBJ2-5; perhaps TRBD2 as D (5 bases). From germline, CDR1 is ENHRY and CDR2 SYGVKD. The CDR3 spans 11 residues. V lost 10 bases to trimming and J lost 5 bases, with 11 bases between them. In DNA, the CDR3 is TGTGCCACCGGAGGTATTGAGACCCAGTACTTC. Its protein is CATGGIETQYF.

The chain carries TRBV6-5 and TRBJ2-5; 8 bases map to TRBD1. The CDR3 spans 12 residues. V gave up 6 bases and J gave up 5 bases; unmatched junction bases: 2. Per germline, CDR1 MNHEY and CDR2 SVGAGI. CDR3: CASRDRAETQYF. CDR3 nucleotides: TGTGCCAGCAGGGACAGGGCGGAGACCCAGTACTTC.

V usage is TRBV7-8 and J usage is TRBJ2-5; 14 bases align to TRBD2. The J call may be wrong; the DNA end is better matched by TRBJ2-7. Germline V gives CDR1 SGHVS, CDR2 FQNEAQ. The CDR3 spans 19 residues. CDR3 nucleotides: TGTGCCAGCAGCTTAGTAGGAATGGGGACTAGCGGGAGAAAGGGCGAGCAGTACTTC. Protein: CASSLVGMGTSGRKGEQYF.

V usage is TRBV9 and J usage is TRBJ1-1; D gene uncertain. Trimming shortened V by 6 bases and J by 8 bases, and 20 bases separated the two germline ends. Germline CDR1 SGDLS, CDR2 YYNGEE. This CDR3 region has 14 residues. The CDR3 loop reads CASNHDGGKIEAFF. The CDR3 region has the DNA TGTGCCAGCAACCATGATGGCGGGAAGATAGAAGCTTTCTTT.

The V gene is TRBV6-1, the J gene TRBJ1-2; weak D call: TRBD1 (6 bases). V was clipped by 4 bases and J by 4 bases, with 19 bases between them. Germline V gene lookup returns CDR1 MNHNS and CDR2 SASEGT. The CDR3 spans 16 residues. The CDR3 nucleotides are TGTGCCAGCAGTGCACCCACGAGGGGGTCAGGCTATGGCTACACCTTC. This sequence encodes CASSAPTRGSGYGYTF.

V gene TRBV9 combines with J gene TRBJ1-4; D is unclear. Trimming stripped 0 bases from V and 4 bases from J, with 4 bases between. The CDR3 loop spans 13 amino acids. Per germline, CDR1 SGDLS and CDR2 YYNGEE. Written as DNA, the CDR3 is TGTGCCAGCAGCGTAGGTGGTAATGAAAAACTGTTTTTT. This translates into CASSVGGNEKLFF.

The V gene is TRBV30, the J gene TRBJ2-7; tentatively, D is TRBD1 or TRBD2 (6 bases each). Germline CDR1 reads GTSNPN; CDR2 reads SVGIG (reference sequence). The CDR3 is made up of 14 amino acids. Trimming removed 3 bases at V and 2 bases at J, with 14 bases between. The CDR3 coding sequence is TGTGCCTGGAGCGCCGGGGGCGGGCCCTACGAGCAGTACTTC. It is translated as CAWSAGGGPYEQYF.

The gene calls are TRBV4-1 and TRBJ2-2; 7 positions agree with TRBD1. Germline V CDR1 and CDR2: MGHRA, YSYEKL. The CDR3 sequence is 17 residues long. Losses at the gene ends were 1 base for V and 3 bases for J; bases not matched to a gene: 8. As DNA, the CDR3 is TGCGCCAGCAGCCAAGGAGTGACAGGGTTTTACACCGGGGAGCTGTTTTTT. This gives the protein CASSQGVTGFYTGELFF.

The chain combines TRBV16 with TRBJ2-6; weak D call: TRBD1 (5 bases). The CDR3 runs to 15 residues. V gave up 3 bases and J gave up 1 base, with 7 bases separating them. Germline V lookup: CDR1 KGHSY, CDR2 FQNENV. CDR3 region: CASSHRVSGANVLTF. The CDR3 nucleotides read TGTGCCAGCAGCCACAGGGTTTCTGGGGCCAACGTCCTGACTTTC.

This clone occurred a few times. This chain links TRBV6-1 with TRBJ1-2; 8 bases are shared with TRBD1. CDR1 is MNHNS and CDR2 is SASEGT in the germline V gene. CDR3 length: 17 amino acids. V lost 2 bases to trimming and J lost 3 bases; unmatched junction nucleotides: 11. The CDR3 DNA follows: TGTGCCAGCAGTGAAACCCAAACAGGGGGTAACTACTATGGCTACACCTTC. Translation gives CASSETQTGGNYYGYTF.

This clone came up a few times. The chain recombines TRBV4-1 with TRBJ1-1, with a possible D match to TRBD1 (6 bases). Trimming left V 4 bases short and J 2 bases short, with 11 bases between. This CDR3 comprises 14 residues. The germline V gene has CDR1 MGHRA and CDR2 YSYEKL. The DNA for the CDR3 is TGCGCCAGCAGCCCGCGGACAGTCAACACTGAAGCTTTCTTT. Its translation is CASSPRTVNTEAFF.

The J gene is TRBJ2-1, the V gene TRBV19; 7 bases are shared with TRBD2. Per the germline V gene, CDR1 is LNHDA and CDR2 is SQIVND (reference sequence). V lost 3 bases to trimming and J lost 2 bases; unmatched junction nucleotides: 10. The CDR3 is made up of 17 amino acids. CDR3 residues: CASSIPMAGATYNEQFF. CDR3 nucleotide sequence: TGTGCCAGTAGTATCCCGATGGCGGGAGCTACCTACAATGAGCAGTTCTTC.

This clone was counted only a few times. The V gene is TRBV19, the J gene TRBJ2-1; 7 bases are a match to TRBD2. Germline-derived CDR1 and CDR2 are LNHDA and SQIVND (reference sequence). This CDR3 is built from 15 residues. V was pared by 4 bases and J by 4 bases, with 7 bases of the junction left unmatched. DNA of the CDR3: TGTGCCAGTAGTAAACTAGCGTCAGGTTACAATGAGCAGTTCTTC. Its translation: CASSKLASGYNEQFF.

This clone came up once. V and J are TRBV9 and TRBJ2-3, with D unclear. This CDR3 comprises 15 residues. Germline values: CDR1 SGDLS, CDR2 YYNGEE. V was clipped by 0 bases and J by 2 bases, with 10 bases between them. CDR3 amino acids: CASSVEGKTTDTQYF. For the CDR3, the DNA is TGTGCCAGCAGCGTAGAGGGTAAAACCACAGATACGCAGTATTTT.